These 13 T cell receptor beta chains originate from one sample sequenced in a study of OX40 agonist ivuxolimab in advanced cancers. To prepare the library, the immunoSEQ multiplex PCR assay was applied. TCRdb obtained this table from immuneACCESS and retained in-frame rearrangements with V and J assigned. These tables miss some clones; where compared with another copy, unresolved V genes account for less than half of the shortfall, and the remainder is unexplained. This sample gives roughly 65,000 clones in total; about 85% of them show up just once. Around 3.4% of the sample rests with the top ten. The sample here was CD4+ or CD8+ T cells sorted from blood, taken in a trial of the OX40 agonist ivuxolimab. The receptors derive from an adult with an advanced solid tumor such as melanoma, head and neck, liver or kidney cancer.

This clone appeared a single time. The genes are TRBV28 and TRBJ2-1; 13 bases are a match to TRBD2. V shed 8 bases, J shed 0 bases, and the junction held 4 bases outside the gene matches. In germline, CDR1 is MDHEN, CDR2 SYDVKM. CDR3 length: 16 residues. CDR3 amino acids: CASGLAGASSYNEQFF. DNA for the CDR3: TGTGCCAGCGGACTAGCGGGAGCATCCTCCTACAATGAGCAGTTCTTC.

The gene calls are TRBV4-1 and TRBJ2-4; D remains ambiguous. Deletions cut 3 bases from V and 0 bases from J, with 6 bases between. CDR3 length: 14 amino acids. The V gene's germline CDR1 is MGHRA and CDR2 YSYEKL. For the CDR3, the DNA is TGCGCCAGCAGCCAGGACCTAGCCAAAAACATTCAGTACTTC. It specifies CASSQDLAKNIQYF.

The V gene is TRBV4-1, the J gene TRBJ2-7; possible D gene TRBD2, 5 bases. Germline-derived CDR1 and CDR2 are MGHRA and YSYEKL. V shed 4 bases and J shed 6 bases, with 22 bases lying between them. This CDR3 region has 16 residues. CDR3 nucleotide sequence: TGCGCCAGCAGCCCCGGGCCCCGAGGGATTCGGACCGAGCAGTACTTC. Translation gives CASSPGPRGIRTEQYF.

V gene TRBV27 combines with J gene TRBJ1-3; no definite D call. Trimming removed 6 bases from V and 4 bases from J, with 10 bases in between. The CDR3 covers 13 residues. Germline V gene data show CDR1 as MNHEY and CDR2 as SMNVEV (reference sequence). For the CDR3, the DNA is TGTGCCAGCAGGCCAGGTGCGGGAAACACCATATATTTT. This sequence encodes CASRPGAGNTIYF.

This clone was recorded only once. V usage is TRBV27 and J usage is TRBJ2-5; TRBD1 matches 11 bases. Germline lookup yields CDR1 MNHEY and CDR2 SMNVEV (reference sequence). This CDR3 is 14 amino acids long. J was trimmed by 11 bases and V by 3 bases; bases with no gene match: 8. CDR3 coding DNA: TGTGCCAGCAGTTTGGGACAGGGGGTGCGAGAGCAGTACTTC. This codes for CASSLGQGVREQYF.

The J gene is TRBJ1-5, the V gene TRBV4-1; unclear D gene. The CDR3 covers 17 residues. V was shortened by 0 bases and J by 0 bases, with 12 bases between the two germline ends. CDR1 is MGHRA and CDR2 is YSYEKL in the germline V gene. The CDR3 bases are TGCGCCAGCAGCCAAGAGGCCATCGGTAGTAGCAATCAGCCCCAGCATTTT. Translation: CASSQEAIGSSNQPQHF.

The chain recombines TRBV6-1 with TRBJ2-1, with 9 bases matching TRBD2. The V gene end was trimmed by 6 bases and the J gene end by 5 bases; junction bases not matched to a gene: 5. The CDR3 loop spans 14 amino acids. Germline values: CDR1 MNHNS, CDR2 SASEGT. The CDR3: CASRTSGINNEQFF. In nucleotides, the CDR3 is TGTGCCAGCAGGACTAGCGGAATTAACAATGAGCAGTTCTTC.

The CDR3, as DNA: TGCGCCAGCAGCCAAGATTCGGGGGCCTTTAGAGATAATGAGCAGTTCTTC. It yields the protein CASSQDSGAFRDNEQFF. This chain uses TRBV4-3 with TRBJ2-1; TRBD1 or TRBD2 may be the D gene (6 bases each). Per the germline V gene, CDR1 is LGHNA and CDR2 is YSLEER. The CDR3 extends over 17 amino acids. Between the trimmed V and J ends, which lost 0 bases and 7 bases, there was a span of 19 bases.

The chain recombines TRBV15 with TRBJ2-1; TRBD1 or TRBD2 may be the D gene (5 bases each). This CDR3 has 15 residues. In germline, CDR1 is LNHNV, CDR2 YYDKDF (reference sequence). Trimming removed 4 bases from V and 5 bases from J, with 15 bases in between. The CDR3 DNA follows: TGTGCCACCAGCATCGGTTGGTGGGGGAACAATGAGCAGTTCTTC. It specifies CATSIGWWGNNEQFF. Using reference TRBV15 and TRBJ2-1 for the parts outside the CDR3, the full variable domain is DAMVIQNPRYQVTQFGKPVTLSCSQTLNHNVMYWYQQKSSQAPKLLFHYYDKDFNNEADTPDNFQSRRPNTSFCFLDIRSPGLGDTAMYLCATSIGWWGNNEQFFGPGTRLTVL.

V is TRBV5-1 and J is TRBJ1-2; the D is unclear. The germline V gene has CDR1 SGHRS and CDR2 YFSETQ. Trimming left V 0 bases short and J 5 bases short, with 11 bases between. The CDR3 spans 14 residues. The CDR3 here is CASSLDHEGYGYTF. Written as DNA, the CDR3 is TGCGCCAGCAGCTTGGATCATGAAGGTTATGGCTACACCTTC.

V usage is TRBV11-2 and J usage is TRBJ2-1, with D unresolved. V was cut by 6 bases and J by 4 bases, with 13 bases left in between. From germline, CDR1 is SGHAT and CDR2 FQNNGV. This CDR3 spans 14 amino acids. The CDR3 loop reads CASRAPGRYNEQFF. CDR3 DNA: TGTGCCAGCAGGGCCCCGGGCCGGTACAATGAGCAGTTCTTC.

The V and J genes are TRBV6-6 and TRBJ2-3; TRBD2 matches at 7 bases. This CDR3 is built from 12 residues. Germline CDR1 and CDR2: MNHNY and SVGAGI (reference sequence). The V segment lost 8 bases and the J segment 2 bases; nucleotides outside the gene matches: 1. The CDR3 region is CASRGDTDTQYF. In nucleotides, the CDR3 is TGTGCCAGCCGGGGGGACACAGATACGCAGTATTTT.

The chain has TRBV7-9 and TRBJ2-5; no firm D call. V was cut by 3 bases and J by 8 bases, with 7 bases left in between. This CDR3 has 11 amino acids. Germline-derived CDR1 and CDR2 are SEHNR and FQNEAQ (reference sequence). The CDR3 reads CASSLYSTQYF. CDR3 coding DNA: TGTGCCAGCAGCTTGTACTCAACCCAGTACTTC.